One T cell receptor (beta chain) is described in this entry. Its specificity is not known. This sample stems from a study of CD8 T cells in ankylosing spondylitis. Study findings and constraints: Within matched ankylosing spondylitis synovial fluid, disease-linked clones were reportedly significantly enriched. One TCR beta motif, made up of 7 or 8 highly homologous variants, appeared characteristic of ankylosing spondylitis blood. Prior work had noted some motif variants in reactive arthritis blood and synovial fluid.

CDR1 and CDR2 from the germline V gene are MNHNY and SVGAGI (reference sequence). The CDR3 is made up of 13 amino acids. The V end lost 2 bases, the J end lost 4 bases, and 8 bases lay between the germline ends. A quantitative 5'-RACE method, one with molecular barcodes, was used to make TCR beta libraries. TCRdb independently ran MiXCR on the 5' RACE reads; one entry per CDR3 protein. The table includes nearly 250,000 distinct CDR3 sequences, approximately 30% detected once. The chain has TRBV6-6 and TRBJ2-5; D ambiguous. The receptor's source is a male donor with ankylosing spondylitis or in good health (not recorded which). What was sequenced was blood, either unsorted or a sorted T cell fraction (not recorded which). The CDR3 DNA follows: TGTGCCAGCAGTTACACGGGTCGAGAGACCCAGTACTTC. Translation gives CASSYTGRETQYF.